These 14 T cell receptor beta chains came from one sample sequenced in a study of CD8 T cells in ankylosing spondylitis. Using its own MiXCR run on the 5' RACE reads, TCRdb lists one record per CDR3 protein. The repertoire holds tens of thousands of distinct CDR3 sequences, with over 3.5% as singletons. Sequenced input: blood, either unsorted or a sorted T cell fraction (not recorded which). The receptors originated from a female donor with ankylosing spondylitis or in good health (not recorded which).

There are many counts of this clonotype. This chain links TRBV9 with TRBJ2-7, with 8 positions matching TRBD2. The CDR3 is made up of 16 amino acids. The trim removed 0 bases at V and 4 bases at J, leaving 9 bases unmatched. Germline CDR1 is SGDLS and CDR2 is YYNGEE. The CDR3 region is CASSVGHRGGLYEQYF. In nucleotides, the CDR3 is TGTGCCAGCAGCGTAGGGCACCGGGGGGGTTTGTACGAGCAGTACTTC.

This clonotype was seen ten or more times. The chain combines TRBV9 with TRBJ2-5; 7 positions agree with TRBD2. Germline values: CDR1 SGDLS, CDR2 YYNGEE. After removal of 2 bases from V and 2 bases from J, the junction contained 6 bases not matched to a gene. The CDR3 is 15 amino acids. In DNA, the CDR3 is TGTGCCAGCAGCGTGAGCCCGGGGGGACAAGAGACCCAGTACTTC. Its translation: CASSVSPGGQETQYF.

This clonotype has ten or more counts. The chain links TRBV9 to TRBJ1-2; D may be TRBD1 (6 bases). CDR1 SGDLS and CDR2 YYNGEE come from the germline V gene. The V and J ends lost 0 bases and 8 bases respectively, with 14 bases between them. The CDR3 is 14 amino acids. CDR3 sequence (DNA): TGTGCCAGCAGCGTAGGAGGGGGGCTCAAGGGCTACACCTTC. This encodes CASSVGGGLKGYTF.

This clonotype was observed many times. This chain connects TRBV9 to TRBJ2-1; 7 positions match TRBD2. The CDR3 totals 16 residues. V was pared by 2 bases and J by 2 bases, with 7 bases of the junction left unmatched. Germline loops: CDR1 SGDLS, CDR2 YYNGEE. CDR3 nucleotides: TGTGCCAGCAGCGTTACCTGGGGGGGACCCTACAATGAGCAGTTCTTC. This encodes CASSVTWGGPYNEQFF.

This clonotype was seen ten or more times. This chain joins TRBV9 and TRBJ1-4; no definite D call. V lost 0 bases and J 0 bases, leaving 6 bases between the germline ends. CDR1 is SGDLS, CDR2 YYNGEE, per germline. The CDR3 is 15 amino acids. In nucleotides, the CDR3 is TGTGCCAGCAGCGTAGCGGGAGCAACTAATGAAAAACTGTTTTTT. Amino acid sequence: CASSVAGATNEKLFF.

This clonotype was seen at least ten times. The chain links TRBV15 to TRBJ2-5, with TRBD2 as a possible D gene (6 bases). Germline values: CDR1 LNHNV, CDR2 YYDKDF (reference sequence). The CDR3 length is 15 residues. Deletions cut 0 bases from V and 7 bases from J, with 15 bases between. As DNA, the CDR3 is TGTGCCACCAGCAGAGAGGAGGGCGGGCAACGGACCCAGTACTTC. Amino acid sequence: CATSREEGGQRTQYF.

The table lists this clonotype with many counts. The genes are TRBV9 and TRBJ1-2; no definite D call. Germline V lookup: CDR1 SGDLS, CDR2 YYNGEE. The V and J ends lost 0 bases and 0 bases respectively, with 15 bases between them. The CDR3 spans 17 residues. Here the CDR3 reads CASSVAPGPQANYGYTF. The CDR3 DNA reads TGTGCCAGCAGCGTAGCCCCTGGTCCTCAAGCTAACTATGGCTACACCTTC.

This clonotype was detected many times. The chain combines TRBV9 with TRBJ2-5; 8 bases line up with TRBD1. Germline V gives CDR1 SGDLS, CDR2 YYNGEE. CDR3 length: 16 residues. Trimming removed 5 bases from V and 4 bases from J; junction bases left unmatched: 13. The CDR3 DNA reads TGTGCCAGCAGTCGACCGACAGGGGAGGCGGGAGAGACCCAGTACTTC. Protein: CASSRPTGEAGETQYF. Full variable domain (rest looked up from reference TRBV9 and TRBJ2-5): DSGVTQTPKHLITATGQRVTLRCSPRSGDLSVYWYQQSLDQGLQFLIQYYNGEERAKGNILERFSAQQFPDLHSELNLSSLELGDSALYFCASSRPTGEAGETQYFGPGTRLLVL.

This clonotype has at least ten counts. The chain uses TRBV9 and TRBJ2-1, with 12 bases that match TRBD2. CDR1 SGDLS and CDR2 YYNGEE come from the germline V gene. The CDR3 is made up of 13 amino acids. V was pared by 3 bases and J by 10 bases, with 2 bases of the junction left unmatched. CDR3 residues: CASSATSGGEQFF. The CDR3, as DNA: TGTGCCAGCAGCGCCACTAGCGGGGGGGAGCAGTTCTTC. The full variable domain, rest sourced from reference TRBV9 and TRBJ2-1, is DSGVTQTPKHLITATGQRVTLRCSPRSGDLSVYWYQQSLDQGLQFLIQYYNGEERAKGNILERFSAQQFPDLHSELNLSSLELGDSALYFCASSATSGGEQFFGPGTRLTVL.

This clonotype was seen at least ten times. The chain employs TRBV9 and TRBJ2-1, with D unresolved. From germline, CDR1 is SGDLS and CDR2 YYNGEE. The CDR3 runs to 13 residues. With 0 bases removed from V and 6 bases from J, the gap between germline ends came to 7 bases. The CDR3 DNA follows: TGTGCCAGCAGCGTAGGGACCCTCAATGAGCAGTTCTTC. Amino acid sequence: CASSVGTLNEQFF.

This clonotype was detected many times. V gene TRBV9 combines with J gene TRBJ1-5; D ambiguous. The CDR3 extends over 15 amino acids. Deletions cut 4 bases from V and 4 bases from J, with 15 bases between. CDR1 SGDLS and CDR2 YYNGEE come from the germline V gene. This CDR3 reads CASSQWAVPNQPQHF. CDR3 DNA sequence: TGTGCCAGCAGCCAATGGGCAGTACCTAATCAGCCCCAGCATTTT.

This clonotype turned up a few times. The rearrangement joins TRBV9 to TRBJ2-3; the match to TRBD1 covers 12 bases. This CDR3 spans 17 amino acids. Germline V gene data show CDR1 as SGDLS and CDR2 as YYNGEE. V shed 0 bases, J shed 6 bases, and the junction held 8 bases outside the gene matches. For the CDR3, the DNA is TGTGCCAGCAGCGTAGTAGGGACAGGGGGCTATAGCGATACGCAGTATTTT. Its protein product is CASSVVGTGGYSDTQYF.

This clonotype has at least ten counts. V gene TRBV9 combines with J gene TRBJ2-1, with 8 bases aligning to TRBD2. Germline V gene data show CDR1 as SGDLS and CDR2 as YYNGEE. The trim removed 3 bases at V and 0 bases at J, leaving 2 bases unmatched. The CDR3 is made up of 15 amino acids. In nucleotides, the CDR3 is TGTGCCAGCAGCGCGGGGGGGAGCTCCTACAATGAGCAGTTCTTC. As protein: CASSAGGSSYNEQFF.

The CDR3 loop reads CASSANPGFGRTNEKLFF. CDR3 DNA sequence: TGTGCCAGCAGCGCCAACCCCGGGTTTGGGAGAACTAATGAAAAACTGTTTTTT. The chain carries TRBV9 and TRBJ1-4; D remains unclear. This CDR3 comprises 18 residues. The germline V gene encodes CDR1 SGDLS and CDR2 YYNGEE. V lost 3 bases and J lost 1, with 19 bases in between.